The 5 T cell receptor beta chains below all came from one sample that was sequenced in a study of shared clonotypes between healthy human individuals. Generated by immunoSEQ multiplex PCR, the TCRdb table keeps only in-frame clones and is missing some. The table includes about 2 million clones, 90% to 95% detected once. Sequenced: naive CD4+ T cells sorted from blood. The subset is: CD45RA+ positively selected. These TCRs come from a man between 18 and 35 years old in good health.

The V and J genes are TRBV7-9 and TRBJ2-1; possibly TRBD1 for D (6 bases). V was cut by 5 bases and J by 10 bases, with 12 bases left in between. Germline V gives CDR1 SEHNR, CDR2 FQNEAQ (reference sequence). There are 12 residues in the CDR3. CDR3 amino acids: CASSHGQPEQFF. The CDR3 DNA follows: TGTGCCAGCAGCCATGGACAGCCGGAGCAGTTCTTC. Variable domain in full (rest from reference TRBV7-9 and TRBJ2-1): DTGVSQNPRHKITKRGQNVTFRCDPISEHNRLYWYRQTLGQGPEFLTYFQNEAQLEKSRLLSDRFSAERPKGSFSTLEIQRTEQGDSAMYLCASSHGQPEQFFGPGTRLTVL.

The rearrangement uses TRBV9 and TRBJ2-3; TRBD2 matches at 14 bases. CDR1 is SGDLS and CDR2 is YYNGEE in the germline V gene. The CDR3 is 17 residues long. Trimming at V came to 3 bases and at J to 2 bases, leaving 5 bases not matched to a gene. The CDR3 coding sequence is TGTGCCAGCAGCGCGGGGACTAGCGGGGGCAACACAGATACGCAGTATTTT. This encodes CASSAGTSGGNTDTQYF.

The chain recombines TRBV6-6 with TRBJ2-7; 7 bases match TRBD1. The germline gives CDR1 MNHNY, CDR2 SVGAGI (reference sequence). With V trimmed by 8 bases and J by 5 bases, 18 bases remained unmatched. The CDR3 contains 16 residues. The CDR3 nucleotides read TGTGCCAGCTCCCAAGTCGGACAGGCCATTGGCGACGAGCAGTACTTC. This codes for CASSQVGQAIGDEQYF.

V is TRBV20-1 and J is TRBJ2-3; 8 nucleotides agree with TRBD1. Trimming removed 5 bases from V and 9 bases from J; junction bases left unmatched: 4. The CDR3 loop spans 11 amino acids. Germline CDR1 is DFQATT and CDR2 is SNEGSKA (reference sequence). CDR3 nucleotides: TGCAGTGCTGACCAGGGGGCAACGCAGTATTTT. This translates into CSADQGATQYF.

This clone was detected only once. The V gene is TRBV20-1, the J gene TRBJ2-5; D is undetermined. Trimming cost V 6 bases and J 5 bases, with 10 bases left between them. Germline loops: CDR1 DFQATT, CDR2 SNEGSKA (reference sequence). The CDR3 spans 11 residues. CDR3 in amino acids: CSANKGETQYF. CDR3 nucleotide sequence: TGCAGTGCAAATAAAGGCGAGACCCAGTACTTC.